This entry lists 4 T cell receptor beta chains sequenced from one sample in a study of T cells after yellow fever vaccination. MiXCR, run by TCRdb on the 5' RACE reads, gives a single entry per CDR3 protein. The sample records a few hundred thousand distinct CDR3 sequences, about 7.1% being singletons. This specimen was CD4+ T cells sorted from PBMCs, taken 15 days after the yellow fever booster vaccination. Receptors originate from a man under 40 who received the YFV17D yellow fever vaccine.

The chain carries TRBV27 and TRBJ1-3; D remains ambiguous. Germline CDR1 and CDR2: MNHEY and SMNVEV (reference sequence). The CDR3 is 13 residues long. Trimming stripped 5 bases from V and 4 bases from J, with 9 bases between. The CDR3 here is CASSVASGNTIYF. The CDR3 DNA follows: TGTGCCAGCAGTGTGGCCAGCGGAAACACCATATATTTT.

This clonotype was seen repeatedly, ten times or more. The chain joins TRBV20-1 to TRBJ2-3, with 14 positions matching TRBD2. The CDR3 is 17 amino acids. With V trimmed by 4 bases and J by 0 bases, 6 bases remained unmatched. Per germline, CDR1 DFQATT and CDR2 SNEGSKA (reference sequence). The CDR3 coding sequence is TGCAGTGCTACCCGGTGGACTAGCGGGGGGAGCACAGATACGCAGTATTTT. This sequence encodes CSATRWTSGGSTDTQYF.

Turning to this clonotype: This clone may be a read error of a much larger clone one base away. The chain carries TRBV15 and TRBJ1-1; D remains ambiguous. The germline V gene encodes CDR1 LNHNV and CDR2 YYDKDF (reference sequence). The V end lost 5 bases, the J end lost 0 bases, and 13 bases lay between the germline ends. The CDR3 consists of 15 residues. The CDR3 DNA sequence: TGTGCCACCAGCGGAGCGGACGGAATGAACACTGAAGCTTTCTTT. Its protein is CATSGADGMNTEAFF.

This clonotype was seen only a few times. The chain joins TRBV2 to TRBJ2-3; TRBD2 aligns across 12 bases. V trimming: 11 bases; J trimming: 11 bases; junction bases outside the gene matches: 17. The germline gives CDR1 SNHLY, CDR2 FYNNEI. The CDR3 contains 15 residues. The CDR3 reads CAGNSGSSGRARQYF. The CDR3 DNA is TGTGCCGGAAACTCGGGCTCTAGCGGGAGGGCTCGGCAGTATTTT.